This T cell receptor (beta chain) was retrieved from a study of blood T cell repertoires in COVID-19. Overall study: Some COVID-19 samples were acute and others convalescent; all came from the United States, Italy and Spain. PBMCs, B-cell-depleted T cells, or T cells provided the cDNA or gDNA that made up the material.

In the original workflow: Reference gene primers were amplified, and this amplification served to estimate nucleated cell counts. The table came from immunoSEQ multiplex PCR; TCRdb's copy has only in-frame clones and leaves some out. D and trimming come from the DNA, and the V and J calls and clone size come from that table. In the table there are approximately 120,000 clones, 60% to 80% of which are singletons. Trimming took 4 bases from V and 3 from J, leaving 6 bases between them. CDR1 and CDR2 from the germline V gene are LNHDA and SQIVND (reference sequence). CDR3 length equals 12 residues. Seattle cases were enrolled at active infection and followed longitudinally.

The V and J genes are TRBV19 and TRBJ1-2; D might be TRBD1 (6 bases). The material sequenced was peripheral blood. The TCR originated in an elderly man with COVID-19, enrolled during active disease. CDR3: CASSRQDYGYTF. The CDR3 DNA is TGTGCCAGTAGTAGACAGGACTATGGCTACACCTTC.